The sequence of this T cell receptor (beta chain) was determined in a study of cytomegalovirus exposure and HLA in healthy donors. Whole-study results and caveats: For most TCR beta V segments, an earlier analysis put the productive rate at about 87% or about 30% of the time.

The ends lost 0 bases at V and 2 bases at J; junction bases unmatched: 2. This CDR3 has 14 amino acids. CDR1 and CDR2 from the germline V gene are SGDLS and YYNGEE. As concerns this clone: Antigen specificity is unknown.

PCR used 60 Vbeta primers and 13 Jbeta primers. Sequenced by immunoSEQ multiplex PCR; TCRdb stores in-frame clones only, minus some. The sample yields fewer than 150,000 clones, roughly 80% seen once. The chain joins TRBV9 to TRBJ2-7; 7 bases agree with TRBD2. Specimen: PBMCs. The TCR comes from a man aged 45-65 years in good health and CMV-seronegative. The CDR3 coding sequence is TGTGCCAGCAGCGTAGCCGCGGGAGCCTACGAGCAGTACTTC. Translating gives CASSVAAGAYEQYF.